These T cell receptor beta chains were read from a single sample in a study of T cell responses to AZD1222 COVID-19 vaccine. Sequenced by immunoSEQ multiplex PCR; TCRdb stores in-frame clones only, minus some. This sample has about 69,000 clones, with 75% to 90% found just once. Sample: peripheral blood, taken 28 days after the second AZD1222 dose. The receptors were sampled from an adult who received the AZD1222 COVID-19 vaccine. Each CDR3 is given with its conserved first and last residue. The D gene is left open where the match is weak. For some rows the clone size is stated as once, few or many, or as a class when expanded; others skip it.

j_call v_call d_call clone_size cdr3_aa cdr3_nt
TRBJ2-7 TRBV18 TRBD1 - CASSPWTGSYEQYF TGTGCCAGCTCACCCTGGACAGGCTCCTACGAGCAGTACTTC
TRBJ2-5 TRBV10-3 - - CAISEDTGIETQYF TGTGCCATCAGTGAGGATACAGGGATAGAGACCCAGTACTTC
TRBJ1-1 TRBV19 TRBD1 - CAVTGGARAEAFF TGTGCCGTTACAGGGGGCGCGCGGGCTGAAGCTTTCTTT
TRBJ2-7 TRBV5-1 - - CASSSVAAYEQYF TGCGCCAGCAGCTCGGTCGCGGCCTACGAGCAGTACTTC
TRBJ1-5 TRBV1 - few CTRNRGNQPQHF TGCACCAGAAACAGGGGAAATCAGCCCCAGCATTTT
TRBJ1-2 TRBV10-2 TRBD1 - CASSESAGGVGYTF TGCGCCAGCAGTGAGTCGGCAGGGGGCGTTGGCTACACCTTC
TRBJ1-1 TRBV9 - - CASSVLKGEAFF TGTGCCAGCAGCGTTTTAAAGGGTGAAGCTTTCTTT
TRBJ1-1 TRBV29-1 - - CSVVQRPGPAFNTEAFF TGCAGCGTTGTGCAACGTCCGGGACCCGCCTTTAACACTGAAGCTTTCTTT
TRBJ1-2 TRBV7-8 - - CASSLGSGSGANYGYTF TGTGCCAGCAGCTTAGGGTCAGGGAGTGGGGCTAACTATGGCTACACCTTC
TRBJ2-7 TRBV19 - - CASSPGQRQYF TGTGCCAGTAGTCCTGGACAGAGACAGTACTTC
TRBJ2-3 TRBV7-2 - - CASSEGITTQYF TGTGCCAGCAGCGAGGGGATTACTACGCAGTATTTT
TRBJ1-5 TRBV20-1 - - CSASQAISNQPQHF TGCAGTGCTAGTCAAGCGATAAGCAATCAGCCCCAGCATTTT
TRBJ1-2 TRBV9 TRBD1 few CASSMGTDPRRGYTF TGTGCCAGCAGCATGGGGACAGACCCGAGACGGGGCTACACCTTC
TRBJ2-1 TRBV11-2 TRBD2 - CASSAPSRLAGVANEQFF TGTGCCAGCAGCGCGCCCTCCCGACTAGCGGGGGTCGCCAATGAGCAGTTCTTC
TRBJ1-5 TRBV7-2 - - CASSLDGGQPQHF TGTGCCAGCAGCTTGGACGGGGGTCAGCCCCAGCATTTT
TRBJ2-3 TRBV27 - - CASSRQLDTDTQYF TGTGCCAGCAGTCGACAGTTAGACACAGATACGCAGTATTTT
TRBJ2-5 TRBV9 - few CASSVVTGARVETQYF TGTGCCAGCAGCGTAGTTACGGGAGCAAGGGTAGAGACCCAGTACTTC
TRBJ2-2 TRBV5-1 TRBD1 once CASLDRATLNTGELFF TGCGCCAGCCTGGACAGGGCGACTCTGAACACCGGGGAGCTGTTTTTT
TRBJ2-2 TRBV6-5 - - CALTPGAGTGELFF TGTGCCTTGACGCCGGGGGCGGGCACCGGGGAGCTGTTTTTT
TRBJ2-1 TRBV7-9 - - CASSLGWGNEQFF TGTGCCAGCAGCTTAGGTTGGGGAAATGAGCAGTTCTTC
TRBJ2-7 TRBV2 TRBD2 - CASSAPIAGGYEQYF TGTGCCAGCAGTGCGCCTATAGCGGGAGGCTACGAGCAGTACTTC
TRBJ2-5 TRBV13 TRBD1 - CASSPGVRGQETQYF TGTGCCAGCAGCCCAGGAGTAAGGGGGCAGGAGACCCAGTACTTC
TRBJ1-2 TRBV7-9 TRBD1 few CASSRDREGYTF TGTGCCAGCAGCCGAGACAGGGAAGGCTACACCTTC
TRBJ2-7 TRBV2 TRBD1 - CASDDQGAYEQYF TGTGCCAGCGATGATCAGGGGGCCTACGAGCAGTACTTC
TRBJ1-6 TRBV6-5 TRBD1 - CASSYQGAGSPLHF TGTGCCAGCAGTTACCAGGGGGCAGGGTCACCCCTCCACTTT
TRBJ2-5 TRBV5-4 - - CASSLVYQETQYF TGTGCCAGCAGCCTAGTATACCAAGAGACCCAGTACTTC
TRBJ2-1 TRBV18 - many CASSPIGRVNEQFF TGTGCCAGCTCACCTATCGGCCGCGTCAATGAGCAGTTCTTC
TRBJ2-6 TRBV30 - - CAWSIALSGANVLTF TGTGCCTGGAGTATCGCACTCTCTGGGGCCAACGTCCTGACTTTC
TRBJ2-7 TRBV12-3/TRBV12-4 - - CASSPQGDEQYF TGTGCCAGCAGTCCACAGGGTGACGAGCAGTACTTC
TRBJ1-5 TRBV10-3 - - CAISEGAQPQHF TGTGCCATCAGTGAGGGGGCTCAGCCCCAGCATTTT
TRBJ1-1 TRBV7-3 - - CASSLGGDAEAFF TGTGCCAGCAGCTTAGGTGGGGATGCTGAAGCTTTCTTT
TRBJ2-5 TRBV7-3 - - CASSLMGPLETQYF TGTGCCAGCAGCTTAATGGGGCCTCTAGAGACCCAGTACTTC
TRBJ1-6 TRBV7-3 - many CASSSTGSRSPLHF TGTGCCAGCAGCTCTACAGGGTCGCGTTCACCCCTCCACTTT
TRBJ2-7 TRBV9 TRBD1 few CASSPGAGTGYDEQYF TGTGCCAGCAGCCCCGGGGCCGGGACAGGGTATGACGAGCAGTACTTC
TRBJ1-6 TRBV24-1 TRBD1 - CATSPGQGRRIRSPLHF TGTGCCACCAGCCCGGGACAGGGAAGAAGGATTCGATCACCCCTCCACTTT
TRBJ1-1 TRBV18 TRBD1 - CASSQIQGAGTEAFF TGTGCCAGCTCACAGATACAGGGGGCTGGCACTGAAGCTTTCTTT
TRBJ1-2 TRBV5-1 - - CASSGDGTVNYGYTF TGCGCCAGCAGCGGAGACGGGACGGTCAACTATGGCTACACCTTC
TRBJ2-5 TRBV30 - - CAWSDSETQYF TGTGCCTGGAGTGATTCGGAGACCCAGTACTTC
TRBJ1-1 TRBV6-5 - once CASSFTPGDTEAFF TGTGCCAGCAGTTTTACGCCCGGGGACACTGAAGCTTTCTTT
TRBJ1-2 TRBV7-2 TRBD1 - CASSPRSGTGAYGYTF TGTGCCAGCAGCCCCCGCTCCGGGACAGGGGCCTATGGCTACACCTTC
TRBJ2-3 TRBV19 TRBD2 - CASRLLAGAADTQYF TGTGCCAGTAGGCTTCTAGCGGGAGCTGCAGATACGCAGTATTTT
TRBJ1-2 TRBV6-5 - - CASSYRGRGSYYGYTF TGTGCCAGCAGTTACCGCGGCCGGGGCTCTTACTATGGCTACACCTTC
TRBJ2-2 TRBV18 TRBD2 - CASSPGTSLNTGELFF TGTGCCAGCTCACCGGGGACTAGCTTAAACACCGGGGAGCTGTTTTTT
TRBJ1-3 TRBV12-3/TRBV12-4 - - CASRTGAGNTIYF TGTGCCAGCAGGACAGGAGCTGGAAACACCATATATTTT
TRBJ2-7 TRBV6-5 - - CASSYRGISYEQYF TGTGCCAGCAGTTACCGCGGGATAAGCTACGAGCAGTACTTC
TRBJ2-7 TRBV5-6 TRBD1 - CASSLGQSYEQYF TGTGCCAGCAGCCTGGGACAGTCCTACGAGCAGTACTTC
TRBJ2-1 TRBV4-1 - - CASSQGIGPGKSNEQFF TGCGCCAGCAGCCAAGGGATTGGGCCGGGAAAGTCAAATGAGCAGTTCTTC
TRBJ1-1 TRBV19 TRBD1 - CASTTPTGTGFMNTEAFF TGTGCCAGTACCACCCCCACGGGGACAGGGTTTATGAACACTGAAGCTTTCTTT
TRBJ2-7 TRBV6-5 - once CASSARVSSYEQYF TGTGCCAGCAGCGCCAGGGTTAGTTCCTACGAGCAGTACTTC
TRBJ1-3 TRBV6-1 - - CASSGSPGQGGSGNTIYF TGTGCCAGCAGTGGTAGCCCGGGCCAGGGTGGTTCTGGAAACACCATATATTTT
TRBJ2-7 TRBV19 - - CAEAYEQYF TGTGCTGAGGCCTACGAGCAGTACTTC